This T cell receptor (beta chain) was captured by sequencing in a study of response to subunit inactivated influenza vaccine. This clonotype was recorded a few times. Its antigen remains unidentified. The germline V and J ends were trimmed by 1 base and 6 bases, with 10 bases remaining between them. This CDR3 region has 14 residues. TCRdb fed the RT-PCR reads into MiXCR, producing one record per CDR3 protein. The sample has a few hundred thousand distinct CDR3 sequences; approximately 20% are singletons. Overall study findings and caveats: That few new T cells are recruited by each seasonal influenza vaccination was the authors' suggestion.

The clonotype originates from a man between 50 and 70 years old who received an inactivated influenza vaccine. The V call is TRBV12-3 or TRBV12-4, the J call TRBJ1-5; D perhaps matches TRBD1 (5 bases). The sequencing here drew on PBMCs from blood, taken about 20 months after vaccination. CDR3 sequence reads: CASSLVRGTQPQHF. DNA of the CDR3: TGTGCCAGCAGTTTAGTTAGGGGAACTCAGCCCCAGCATTTT.